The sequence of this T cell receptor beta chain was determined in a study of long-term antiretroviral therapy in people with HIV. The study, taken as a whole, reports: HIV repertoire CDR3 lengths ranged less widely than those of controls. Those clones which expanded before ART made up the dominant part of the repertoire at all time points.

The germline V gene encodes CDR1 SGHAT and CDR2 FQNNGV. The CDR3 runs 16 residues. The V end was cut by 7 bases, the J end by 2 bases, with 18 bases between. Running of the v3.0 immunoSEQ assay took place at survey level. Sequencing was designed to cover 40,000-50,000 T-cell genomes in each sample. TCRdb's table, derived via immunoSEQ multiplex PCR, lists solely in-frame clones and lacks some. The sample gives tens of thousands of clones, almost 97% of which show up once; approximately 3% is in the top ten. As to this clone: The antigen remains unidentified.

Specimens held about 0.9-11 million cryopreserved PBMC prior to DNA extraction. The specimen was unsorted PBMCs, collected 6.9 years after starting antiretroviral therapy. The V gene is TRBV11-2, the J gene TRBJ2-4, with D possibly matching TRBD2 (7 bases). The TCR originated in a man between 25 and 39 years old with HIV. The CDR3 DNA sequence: TGTGCCAGCACTTCGCCGGGGGGCTTGACCAAAAACATTCAGTACTTC. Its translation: CASTSPGGLTKNIQYF. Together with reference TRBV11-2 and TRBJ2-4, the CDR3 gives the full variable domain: EAGVAQSPRYKIIEKRQSVAFWCNPISGHATLYWYQQILGQGPKLLIQFQNNGVVDDSQLPKDRFSAERLKGVDSTLKIQPAKLEDSAVYLCASTSPGGLTKNIQYFGAGTRLSVL.